Listed below are T cell receptor beta chains from one sample, sequenced in a study of identical twins. MiXCR, applied by TCRdb to the 5' RACE reads, yields one record per CDR3 protein. The sample gives 700,000 to 950,000 distinct CDR3 sequences, 12% of which show up once; about 1.5% is in the top ten. A further study also used this sample, focusing on yellow fever vaccine responses in identical twins.

The source material was PBMCs. The receptor set was obtained from a woman aged 18-35 years in good health. CDR3s include the opening cysteine and the closing phenylalanine or tryptophan. A D gene is named only where the DNA matches it firmly. The size field is filled for only some rows; it gives once, few, many or a size class.

v_call,d_call,j_call,clone_size,cdr3_aa,cdr3_nt
TRBV24-1,TRBD1,TRBJ2-1,few,CATSDPSPQGAVEQFF,TGTGCCACCAGTGACCCGTCTCCACAGGGGGCGGTTGAGCAGTTCTTC
TRBV19,TRBD1,TRBJ2-4,few,CASSIPGTGGTKNIQYF,TGTGCCAGTAGTATACCAGGGACAGGGGGAACCAAAAACATTCAGTACTTC
TRBV3-1,.,TRBJ1-1,few,CASSQVAKTGEAFF,TGTGCCAGCAGCCAAGTGGCAAAGACAGGCGAAGCTTTCTTT
TRBV27,.,TRBJ2-2,.,CASSLSFDTGELFF,TGTGCCAGCAGTTTAAGCTTCGACACCGGGGAGCTGTTTTTT
TRBV28,.,TRBJ2-5,.,CASSLGGPTEQETQYF,TGTGCCAGCAGTTTAGGAGGACCGACAGAACAAGAGACCCAGTACTTC
TRBV20-1,TRBD2,TRBJ2-1,few,CSALAGADNEQFF,TGCAGTGCTTTAGCGGGAGCCGACAATGAGCAGTTCTTC
TRBV5-5,.,TRBJ2-6,.,CASSPEGNSGANVLTF,TGTGCCAGCAGCCCGGAGGGCAACTCTGGGGCCAACGTCCTGACTTTC
TRBV2,.,TRBJ1-1,.,CASREDPRTEAFF,TGTGCCAGCAGAGAAGACCCGAGGACTGAAGCTTTCTTT
TRBV19,.,TRBJ2-1,few,CASSIMSGDNNEQFF,TGTGCCAGTAGTATAATGTCCGGGGATAACAATGAGCAGTTCTTC
TRBV7-2,.,TRBJ2-3,.,CASSLGGNEPTQYF,TGTGCCAGCAGCTTAGGAGGGAACGAGCCTACGCAGTATTTT
TRBV14,.,TRBJ2-1,few,CASSQDAGLSAYNEQFF,TGTGCCAGCAGCCAAGATGCTGGACTCTCCGCCTACAATGAGCAGTTCTTC
TRBV20-1,.,TRBJ1-5,.,CSARKEMGPQHF,TGCAGTGCTAGAAAGGAAATGGGGCCCCAGCATTTT
TRBV12-3/TRBV12-4,.,TRBJ1-5,few,CASSLAARVINQPQHF,TGTGCCAGCAGTTTAGCGGCCAGGGTGATCAATCAGCCCCAGCATTTT
TRBV5-5,.,TRBJ2-3,.,CASSFALPTDTQYF,TGTGCCAGCAGCTTCGCATTGCCTACAGATACGCAGTATTTT
TRBV15,.,TRBJ1-2,.,CATSRGTSAGYGYTF,TGTGCCACCAGCAGAGGAACAAGTGCGGGCTATGGCTACACCTTC
TRBV7-6,.,TRBJ2-5,.,CASSPEMFWETQYF,TGTGCCAGCAGCCCCGAAATGTTTTGGGAGACCCAGTACTTC
TRBV11-3,.,TRBJ2-5,.,CASSSDRHQETQYF,TGTGCCAGCAGCTCCGACAGACACCAAGAGACCCAGTACTTC
TRBV11-2,.,TRBJ1-1,many,CASSERDENTEAFF,TGTGCCAGCAGCGAACGGGACGAGAACACTGAAGCTTTCTTT
TRBV7-9,.,TRBJ1-1,many,CASSRAILGDTEAFF,TGTGCCAGCAGCCGGGCGATCCTGGGGGACACTGAAGCTTTCTTT
TRBV27,.,TRBJ2-3,many,CASSGRASFSADTQYF,TGTGCCAGCAGTGGCCGGGCATCCTTTAGCGCAGATACGCAGTATTTT
TRBV6-6,.,TRBJ2-2,.,CASSYSNGGELFF,TGTGCCAGCAGTTACTCCAACGGGGGGGAGCTGTTTTTT
TRBV4-2,TRBD1,TRBJ1-2,few,CASSQTGEGYTF,TGTGCCAGCAGCCAGACAGGGGAAGGCTACACCTTC
TRBV20-1,TRBD1,TRBJ1-1,few,CSASRGNPNTEAFF,TGCAGTGCTAGCAGGGGGAACCCGAACACTGAAGCTTTCTTT
TRBV6-1,.,TRBJ1-2,.,CASSLGQTAGGYTF,TGTGCCAGCAGCCTCGGTCAGACCGCTGGGGGCTACACCTTC
TRBV27,TRBD2,TRBJ2-3,.,CASSPLTSGRGDADTQYF,TGTGCCAGCAGTCCCTTGACTAGCGGGAGAGGTGACGCAGATACGCAGTATTTT
TRBV5-1,TRBD2,TRBJ2-3,many,CASSLATSGSVDTQYF,TGCGCCAGCAGCCTAGCCACCAGCGGGAGCGTCGATACGCAGTATTTT
TRBV5-6,TRBD1,TRBJ2-2,few,CASSPPGTGSSTGELFF,TGTGCCAGCAGTCCCCCCGGGACAGGGTCGAGCACCGGGGAGCTGTTTTTT
TRBV4-2,.,TRBJ1-3,few,CASSQDLRVSGNTIYF,TGTGCCAGCAGCCAAGATCTAAGGGTTTCTGGAAACACCATATATTTT
TRBV10-2,.,TRBJ2-7,few,CASSVPSVYEQYF,TGCGCCAGCAGTGTTCCTAGCGTGTACGAGCAGTACTTC
TRBV7-8,.,TRBJ2-1,few,CASSLPNWDNEQFF,TGTGCCAGCAGCCTCCCCAACTGGGACAATGAGCAGTTCTTC
TRBV28,.,TRBJ1-3,many,CASSLVPGNTIYF,TGTGCCAGCAGTTTAGTCCCTGGAAACACCATATATTTT
TRBV12-5,.,TRBJ2-7,many,CASGSQGTYEQYF,TGTGCTAGTGGTTCTCAGGGTACCTACGAGCAGTACTTC
TRBV20-1,TRBD2,TRBJ2-7,.,CSARDTTGTSGSYEQYF,TGCAGTGCTAGAGATACGACCGGGACTAGCGGCTCCTACGAGCAGTACTTC
TRBV4-1,.,TRBJ2-5,.,CASSQDRVVETQYF,TGCGCCAGCAGCCAAGACCGGGTTGTGGAGACCCAGTACTTC
TRBV11-1,.,TRBJ2-1,.,CASSSRPGPPSSYNEQFF,TGTGCCAGCAGCTCTCGACCAGGGCCTCCGAGCTCCTACAATGAGCAGTTCTTC
TRBV12-3/TRBV12-4,TRBD1,TRBJ2-2,.,CASSPGSGGIVELFF,TGTGCCAGCAGCCCCGGGTCAGGGGGAATTGTGGAGCTGTTTTTT